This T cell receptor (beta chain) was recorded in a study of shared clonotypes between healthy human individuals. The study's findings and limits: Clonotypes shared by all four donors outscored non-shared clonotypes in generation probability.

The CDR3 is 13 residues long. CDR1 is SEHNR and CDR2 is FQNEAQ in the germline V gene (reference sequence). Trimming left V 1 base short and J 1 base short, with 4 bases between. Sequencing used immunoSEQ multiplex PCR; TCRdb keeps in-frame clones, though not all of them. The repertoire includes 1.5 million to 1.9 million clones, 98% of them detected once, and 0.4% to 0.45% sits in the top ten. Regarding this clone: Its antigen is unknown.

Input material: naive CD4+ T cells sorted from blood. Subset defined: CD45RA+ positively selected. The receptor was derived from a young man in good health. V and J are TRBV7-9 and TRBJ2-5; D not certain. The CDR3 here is CASSLVPQETQYF. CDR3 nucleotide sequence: TGTGCCAGCAGCTTAGTTCCCCAAGAGACCCAGTACTTC. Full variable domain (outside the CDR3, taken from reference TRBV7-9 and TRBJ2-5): DTGVSQNPRHKITKRGQNVTFRCDPISEHNRLYWYRQTLGQGPEFLTYFQNEAQLEKSRLLSDRFSAERPKGSFSTLEIQRTEQGDSAMYLCASSLVPQETQYFGPGTRLLVL.